This T cell receptor beta chain comes out of a study of T cell responses to AZD1222 COVID-19 vaccine. Study in general: Second-dose intervals near 4 or 12 weeks were combined. Study-level findings and limits: Most donors were white British, females outnumbered males, and clonal diversity was possibly underestimated. No day 14 peak samples; only post-peak repertoires were characterized. Spike-specific TCR breadth and depth grew following two AZD1222 doses.

A remark on this clone: Its antigen is unidentified.

The method was immunoSEQ multiplex PCR; TCRdb's version includes in-frame clones alone and lacks a portion of them. The sample lists approximately 60,000 clones; 75% to 85% were seen once. CDR3 length: 15 amino acids. The germline V and J ends were trimmed by 4 bases and 0 bases, with 13 bases remaining between them. Per the germline V gene, CDR1 is SGHTS and CDR2 is YDEGEE. The source of this sequence is an adult in good health. This sample comprised peripheral blood, obtained on day 0 of AZD1222 vaccination. The V call is TRBV5-8, the J call TRBJ1-1, with no clear D. The CDR3 reads CASSQVSSLNTEAFF. CDR3 DNA sequence: TGTGCCAGCAGCCAAGTTTCGAGTCTGAACACTGAAGCTTTCTTT.